These 22 T cell receptor beta chains were sequenced from one sample in a study of neurological immune-mediated disorders. Using its own MiXCR run on the 5' RACE reads, TCRdb lists one record per CDR3 protein. The sample records around 70,000 distinct CDR3 sequences, approximately 5% being singletons. The sequenced material came from PBMCs. The receptors here all came from a woman aged 70-85 years with multiple sclerosis.

Ten or more counts support this clonotype. The CDR3 protein is CASGRGPNTEAFF. The CDR3 coding sequence is TGTGCCAGCGGCCGAGGGCCGAACACTGAAGCTTTCTTT. The chain joins TRBV9 to TRBJ1-1; D is unclear. The V end lost 7 bases, the J end lost 1 base, and 11 bases lay between the germline ends. CDR1 and CDR2 (germline): SGDLS, YYNGEE. This CDR3 spans 13 amino acids.

In this sample, this clonotype turned up many times. The CDR3 DNA reads TGCGCCAGCAGCTTTCAGGGCCAGGGCACTGAAGCTTTCTTT. This translates into CASSFQGQGTEAFF. The chain carries TRBV5-1 and TRBJ1-1, with D possibly being TRBD1 (5 bases). This CDR3 region has 14 residues. Germline CDR1 SGHRS, CDR2 YFSETQ. Trimming removed 2 bases from V and 4 bases from J, with 12 bases in between.

V is TRBV15 and J is TRBJ1-5; 7 positions match TRBD1. After removal of 9 bases from V and 6 bases from J, the junction contained 14 bases not matched to a gene. CDR3 size: 15 residues. Looked up from germline, CDR1 is LNHNV and CDR2 is YYDKDF (reference sequence). CDR3 region: CATGTEENFRQPQHF. The CDR3 bases are TGTGCCACTGGGACAGAAGAAAATTTTCGTCAGCCCCAGCATTTT.

There are many counts of this clonotype. The chain has TRBV20-1 and TRBJ2-2; 7 bases are a match to TRBD2. The trim removed 3 bases at V and 5 bases at J, leaving 6 bases unmatched. The CDR3 loop spans 14 amino acids. Germline assignment: CDR1 DFQATT and CDR2 SNEGSKA (reference sequence). The CDR3 region has the DNA TGCAGTGCTAGGCCGGGAGGAAAGACCGGGGAGCTGTTTTTT. Residues: CSARPGGKTGELFF.

This clonotype was detected ten times or more. This chain uses TRBV10-3 with TRBJ2-3, with 8 bases matching TRBD2. Germline trimming cut 6 bases from V and 4 bases from J; bases unmatched to any gene: 3. CDR3 length equals 13 residues. CDR1 and CDR2 from the germline V gene are ENHRY and SYGVKD. CDR3 in amino acids: CAIRGTSSDTQYF. The CDR3 coding sequence is TGTGCCATCAGAGGGACTAGTTCAGATACGCAGTATTTT.

This clonotype appeared many times. V is TRBV7-2 and J is TRBJ2-7, with D unresolved. The CDR3 contains 16 residues. V was trimmed by 1 base and J by 2 bases, leaving 15 bases between them. Germline CDR1 and CDR2: SGHTA and FQGNSA. CDR3 amino acids: CASSLDTNKGTYEQYF. The DNA for the CDR3 is TGTGCCAGCAGCTTAGATACTAACAAGGGAACCTACGAGCAGTACTTC.

The J gene is TRBJ2-3, the V gene TRBV20-1; D may be TRBD2 (6 bases). The V end was cut by 0 bases, the J end by 2 bases, with 15 bases between. The CDR3 covers 16 residues. The germline V gene encodes CDR1 DFQATT and CDR2 SNEGSKA (reference sequence). CDR3 residues: CSAREGGVGSTDTQYF. CDR3 bases: TGCAGTGCTAGAGAGGGAGGCGTTGGATCCACAGATACGCAGTATTTT.

This clonotype was picked up many times. The genes are TRBV20-1 and TRBJ2-5; D might be TRBD1 (6 bases). CDR3 length equals 14 residues. V lost 4 bases, J lost 7 bases, and 19 bases lay in between. Germline V gives CDR1 DFQATT, CDR2 SNEGSKA (reference sequence). The CDR3 DNA follows: TGCAGTGCTACCCAGGGGACGGGAACCGGGACCCAGTACTTC. It is translated as CSATQGTGTGTQYF.

This clonotype was found many times. The chain is built from TRBV6-6 and TRBJ2-5; 9 bases fit TRBD2. Trimming took 4 bases from V and 7 from J; bases not matched to a gene: 4. The CDR3 covers 13 residues. Germline-derived CDR1 and CDR2 are MNHNY and SVGAGI (reference sequence). The CDR3 coding sequence is TGTGCCAGCAGTTCAAGGCGGGAGGGGACCCAGTACTTC. This sequence encodes CASSSRREGTQYF.

This clonotype appeared many times. The genes are TRBV7-8 and TRBJ2-2; TRBD1 agrees at 7 bases. The V and J ends lost 6 bases and 1 base, in that order; junction bases with no gene match: 8. The CDR3 length is 16 residues. Germline V lookup: CDR1 SGHVS, CDR2 FQNEAQ. The CDR3 region is CASRSARTGNTGELFF. CDR3 DNA: TGTGCCAGCAGGTCCGCCCGGACAGGGAACACCGGGGAGCTGTTTTTT.

This clonotype was observed many times. V and J are TRBV20-1 and TRBJ2-3, with D maybe TRBD2 (6 bases). Trimming took 5 bases from V and 5 from J, leaving 17 bases between them. Germline-derived CDR1 and CDR2 are DFQATT and SNEGSKA (reference sequence). This CDR3 is 14 amino acids long. CDR3 nucleotides: TGCAGTGCTTCTTGGGCAGGGCGGGGAGATACGCAGTATTTT. Its translation: CSASWAGRGDTQYF.

At least ten counts were recorded for this clonotype. This rearrangement joins TRBV4-1 to TRBJ2-1, with D perhaps matching TRBD2 (5 bases). The V gene's germline CDR1 is MGHRA and CDR2 YSYEKL. The CDR3 has 15 residues. The V gene lost 0 bases and the J gene lost 6 bases, with 12 bases spanning the gap. CDR3 bases: TGCGCCAGCAGCCAAGATCTCGGGGTGGGCAATGAGCAGTTCTTC. Amino acids: CASSQDLGVGNEQFF.

This clonotype was seen many times. In nucleotides, the CDR3 is TGCGCCAGCAGCTGGGACCAGAATAAAGCTGGCGAGCAGTACTTC. This sequence encodes CASSWDQNKAGEQYF. The V and J genes are TRBV5-1 and TRBJ2-7; the D gene could be TRBD1 or TRBD2 (5 bases each). Germline CDR1 SGHRS, CDR2 YFSETQ. V lost 3 bases to trimming and J lost 6 bases, with 19 bases between them. The CDR3 is 15 amino acids.

This clonotype was seen a few times. This sequence joins TRBV19 and TRBJ2-1, with D tentatively TRBD2 (6 bases). CDR1 LNHDA and CDR2 SQIVND come from the germline V gene (reference sequence). CDR3 length: 15 amino acids. V shed 4 bases and J shed 5 bases, with 15 bases lying between them. The CDR3: CASSSPGTRDNEQFF. Here the CDR3 DNA reads TGTGCCAGTAGTAGCCCCGGGACTCGCGACAATGAGCAGTTCTTC.

This clonotype was detected ten times or more. The V gene is TRBV20-1, the J gene TRBJ1-6; D not resolved. V was shortened by 0 bases and J by 10 bases, with 10 bases between the two germline ends. Looked up from germline, CDR1 is DFQATT and CDR2 is SNEGSKA (reference sequence). The CDR3 totals 13 residues. The CDR3 here is CSAREAAGSPLHF. CDR3 DNA: TGCAGTGCTAGAGAGGCTGCGGGCTCACCCCTCCACTTT.

The genes are TRBV12-3 or TRBV12-4 and TRBJ2-1; D gene ambiguous. This CDR3 has 13 amino acids. Trimming removed 4 bases at V and 7 bases at J, with 11 bases between. CDR3 bases: TGTGCCAGCAGTTCCACTGTATGGAATGAGCAGTTCTTC. Protein product: CASSSTVWNEQFF.

This clonotype was recorded many times. The chain uses TRBV7-8 and TRBJ2-3; 15 bases fit TRBD2. The junction had 7 bases not matched to a gene; V was cut back by 5 bases and J by 7 bases. The CDR3 has 16 amino acids. Germline loops: CDR1 SGHVS, CDR2 FQNEAQ. The DNA for the CDR3 is TGTGCCAGCAGCGGCCGGACTAGCGGGAGGGAATATACGCAGTATTTT. It codes for CASSGRTSGREYTQYF.

Many counts were recorded for this clonotype. CDR3 sequence reads: CAWSPGAGSLGTDTQYF. The CDR3, as DNA: TGTGCCTGGAGTCCAGGCGCCGGGTCACTGGGCACAGATACGCAGTATTTT. The chain links TRBV30 to TRBJ2-3; D is unresolved. V gave up 2 bases and J gave up 1 base, with 19 bases separating them. The length of the CDR3 is 17 residues. Germline CDR1 is GTSNPN and CDR2 is SVGIG (reference sequence). The full variable domain, with the rest looked up from reference TRBV30 and TRBJ2-3, is SQTIHQWPATLVQPVGSPLSLECTVEGTSNPNLYWYRQAAGRGLQLLFYSVGIGQISSEVPQNLSASRPQDRQFILSSKKLLLSDSGFYLCAWSPGAGSLGTDTQYFGPGTRLTVL.

This clonotype showed up many times. CDR3 protein: CASSKALAGGPVVAKNIQYF. CDR3 sequence (DNA): TGTGCCAGCAGCAAAGCACTAGCGGGAGGTCCGGTCGTAGCCAAAAACATTCAGTACTTC. This rearrangement joins TRBV21-1 to TRBJ2-4; TRBD2 reflects the table's D call only, with no check against the DNA. TRBV21-1 is given as a pseudogene. CDR3 length: 20 residues.

This clonotype came up many times. The DNA for the CDR3 is TGCGCCAGCAGCTCGGGCGAGATAGCGGCCTTTTACTACGAGCAGTACTTC. This encodes CASSSGEIAAFYYEQYF. The genes are TRBV5-1 and TRBJ2-7; tentatively, D is TRBD2 (6 bases). The V end lost 3 bases, the J end lost 3 bases, and 22 bases lay between the germline ends. Germline V gives CDR1 SGHRS, CDR2 YFSETQ. This CDR3 contains 17 residues.

This clonotype showed up just a few times. This chain connects TRBV30 to TRBJ2-1; 9 bases map to TRBD2. Germline V CDR1 and CDR2: GTSNPN, SVGIG (reference sequence). CDR3 size: 14 residues. Trimming at V came to 3 bases and at J to 5 bases, leaving 5 bases not matched to a gene. CDR3 sequence: CAWRKTSGHNEQFF. The DNA of the CDR3 is TGTGCCTGGAGAAAGACTAGCGGACACAATGAGCAGTTCTTC. Combining the CDR3 with reference TRBV30 and TRBJ2-1 gives the whole variable domain SQTIHQWPATLVQPVGSPLSLECTVEGTSNPNLYWYRQAAGRGLQLLFYSVGIGQISSEVPQNLSASRPQDRQFILSSKKLLLSDSGFYLCAWRKTSGHNEQFFGPGTRLTVL.

This clonotype has a count of ten or more. V gene TRBV10-1 combines with J gene TRBJ2-2, with 7 bases identical to TRBD2. The V and J ends lost 4 bases and 2 bases, in that order; junction bases with no gene match: 4. The CDR3 spans 15 residues. Germline CDR1 and CDR2: WNHNN and SYGVQD (reference sequence). The CDR3 here is CASSVSGGNTGELFF. The CDR3 bases are TGCGCCAGCAGTGTTTCGGGGGGTAACACCGGGGAGCTGTTTTTT.